What follows is one T cell receptor (beta chain) and its context. Its antigen is as yet unknown. A junction end diverges from the germline sequence, so it may reflect a read error. Regarding donors, all were healthy bone marrow donors. PCR was performed using 60 Vbeta and 13 Jbeta primers. Profiled with immunoSEQ multiplex PCR; TCRdb holds only in-frame clones, not every one. Among over 110,000 clones listed, approximately 80% were seen once. The data belong to a study of cytomegalovirus exposure and HLA in healthy donors. The CDR3 totals 12 residues. From germline, CDR1 is MDHEN and CDR2 SYDVKM. Study-wide results and limits: Most TCR sequences were seen very rarely across donors, but some public TCRs occurred in many. A later analysis linked a missense variant in DCLRE1C to the trimming of TCR beta V and J genes. Later analysis showed TCR association rates varying by HLA locus, highest for DRB1 and lowest for HLA-C.

Sequencing input: PBMCs. The clonotype originates from a woman aged 18-29 years in good health and CMV-seropositive. The chain joins TRBV28 to TRBJ2-1, with 11 positions matching TRBD1. Written as DNA, the CDR3 is TGTGCCAGCAGTATTGGACAGGGGGCTTCGATCTTC. It encodes CASSIGQGASIF.